This T cell receptor beta chain was sequenced for a study of blood T cell repertoires in COVID-19. For the study at large: Material from acute and convalescent COVID-19 was sourced from the United States, Italy and Spain.

The data were produced by immunoSEQ multiplex PCR, yet TCRdb's version contains in-frame clones alone and is incomplete. The table has tens of thousands of clones, about 90% seen once. This clone appeared once. This CDR3 region has 14 residues. Per the germline V gene, CDR1 is SGHRS and CDR2 is YFSETQ. The V gene end was trimmed by 2 bases and the J gene end by 8 bases; junction bases not matched to a gene: 9. The clonotype comes from a woman of 80 years or more with acute or convalescent COVID-19. Source material: peripheral blood. V and J are TRBV5-1 and TRBJ2-7, with 8 bases fitting TRBD2. As DNA, the CDR3 is TGCGCCAGCAGCTTAACCGGGACTAGTAGTAAGCAGTACTTC. This gives the protein CASSLTGTSSKQYF.